The clone carrying this T cell receptor (beta chain) was detected only a few times. What it binds is unknown. The data belong to a study of CD8+ T cells in alopecia areata. Across the study: Treated patients received oral tofacitinib, 5 to 10 mg twice daily.

Extraction and reverse transcription of RNA yielded cDNA as the sequencing template. Some clones are missing from TCRdb's copy, which holds only in-frame ones; the method was immunoSEQ multiplex PCR. Counted here are some 190,000 clones, approximately 65% occurring once; the ten biggest clones make up approximately 1.2%. Study-level results: Scalp and blood retained many expanded lesional clones during tofacitinib. In lesional scalp, particularly from alopecia totalis/universalis, clonality was higher than in normal scalp.

CDR3 length equals 15 residues. Germline CDR1 SGHRS, CDR2 YFSETQ. V lost 0 bases to trimming and J lost 3 bases; unmatched junction nucleotides: 4. This sample's treatment: oral pan-JAK inhibitor, 5-10 mg twice daily. Lesional scalp punch biopsies and peripheral blood were collected from alopecia areata patients. Sample: CD4+ T cells sorted from blood, taken at approximately week 42, from a patient treated with tofacitinib. The chain is built from TRBV5-1 and TRBJ2-3; TRBD2 aligns across 7 bases. This clonotype was sampled from a human donor with alopecia areata. CDR3 protein: CASSLELRGTDTQYF. The CDR3 DNA reads as TGCGCCAGCAGCTTGGAGTTGCGGGGGACAGATACGCAGTATTTT. Looking up the rest from reference TRBV5-1 and TRBJ2-3 gives the full variable domain: KAGVTQTPRYLIKTRGQQVTLSCSPISGHRSVSWYQQTPGQGLQFLFEYFSETQRNKGNFPGRFSGRQFSNSRSEMNVSTLELGDSALYLCASSLELRGTDTQYFGPGTRLTVL.